The clone carrying this T cell receptor beta chain was recorded many times. Antigen: not known. The protocol was immunoSEQ multiplex PCR, while the TCRdb copy is restricted to in-frame clones and leaves out a portion. The profile shows tens of thousands of clones, around 87% of them singletons. The entry originates in a study of T cell responses to AZD1222 COVID-19 vaccine. Study context: Second-dose recipients at about 4 or about 12 weeks were treated as one pooled group.

Points from the study as a whole: Females made up more of the donors, who were largely white British, and clonal diversity may have come out too low. Baseline antibody screening turned up just six seropositive AZD1222 recipients. The study sampled repertoires only after the peak T cell response.

V shed 4 bases and J 5 bases; nucleotides not matched to a gene: 2. CDR3 length: 14 residues. Germline-derived CDR1 and CDR2 are MRHNA and SNTAGT. The sample here was peripheral blood, taken on day 0 of AZD1222 vaccination. This sequence was found in an adult in good health. V gene TRBV6-4 combines with J gene TRBJ1-6, with 7 bases lining up with TRBD1. The DNA of the CDR3 is TGTGCCAGCAGTGCCGGGACAGATAATTCACCCCTCCACTTT. Protein: CASSAGTDNSPLHF.